Listed below are T cell receptor beta chains from one sample, sequenced in a study of blood T cell repertoires in COVID-19. This table comes from immunoSEQ multiplex PCR, and its TCRdb copy is limited to in-frame clones, with some not included. The table includes 150,000 to 200,000 clones, around nine tenths detected once. The sequenced sample was PBMCs or T cells enriched from blood (not recorded which). All receptors derive from a woman between 18 and 29 years old who had recovered from COVID-19. Each CDR3 is given with its conserved first and last residue. D genes are given only for firm matches. Size is omitted from some rows. Given values are once, few, many or a class for expanded clones.

clone_size	d_call	v_call	j_call	cdr3_aa	cdr3_nt
.	.	TRBV18	TRBJ2-7	CASSPPGFTERHF	TGTGCCAGCTCACCACCGGGGTTCACGGAGCGGCACTTC
.	.	TRBV4-1	TRBJ2-7	CASSQFSPGEQYF	TGCGCCAGCAGCCAATTCAGCCCGGGCGAGCAGTACTTC
.	.	TRBV7-6	TRBJ2-5	CASSRTGTQYF	TGTGCCAGCAGCCGCACGGGGACCCAGTACTTC
.	.	TRBV27	TRBJ2-2	CASRPGHYTGELFF	TGTGCCAGCAGGCCGGGACATTACACCGGGGAGCTGTTTTTT
.	.	TRBV6-1	TRBJ1-5	CASSLEGVGTQHF	TGTGCCAGCAGTTTGGAGGGTGTGGGGACCCAGCATTTT
.	TRBD1	TRBV28	TRBJ2-1	CASSPGQGRVHEQFF	TGTGCCAGCAGTCCCGGACAGGGAAGGGTGCATGAGCAGTTCTTC
few	TRBD1	TRBV28	TRBJ2-5	CASSLHGTGLTETQYF	TGTGCCAGCAGTTTACACGGGACAGGGTTGACAGAGACCCAGTACTTC
.	TRBD2	TRBV4-3	TRBJ2-2	CASSPRTRPNTGELFF	TGCGCCAGCAGCCCCCGGACTAGGCCGAACACCGGGGAGCTGTTTTTT
once	.	TRBV28	TRBJ2-7	CASSRGEQYF	TGTGCCAGCAGCCGGGGTGAGCAGTACTTC
.	TRBD2	TRBV29-1	TRBJ2-7	CSVPRTSGLGQYF	TGCAGCGTCCCCCGGACTAGCGGACTCGGGCAGTACTTC
.	TRBD1	TRBV28	TRBJ2-3	CASSYIAAGGTDTQYF	TGTGCCAGCAGTTACATAGCCGCAGGGGGAACAGATACGCAGTATTTT
.	TRBD1	TRBV19	TRBJ2-7	CASSKDRGFYEQYF	TGTGCCAGTAGTAAGGACAGGGGATTCTACGAGCAGTACTTC
.	.	TRBV7-2	TRBJ2-7	CASSLGAGASYEQYF	TGTGCCAGCAGCTTAGGGGCAGGGGCCTCCTACGAGCAGTACTTC
.	.	TRBV9	TRBJ2-5	CASSVVASEETQYF	TGTGCCAGCAGCGTAGTGGCCAGCGAAGAGACCCAGTACTTC
.	TRBD2	TRBV28	TRBJ2-4	CASSLEASGGHGIQYF	TGTGCCAGCAGTTTAGAAGCTAGCGGGGGACACGGGATTCAGTACTTC
.	.	TRBV28	TRBJ1-1	CASSYHSTSTEAFF	TGTGCCAGCAGTTATCATAGTACTAGTACTGAAGCTTTCTTT
.	TRBD2	TRBV19	TRBJ2-3	CASSIGLAGTDTQYF	TGTGCCAGTAGTATAGGACTAGCCGGCACAGATACGCAGTATTTT
once	.	TRBV3-1/TRBV3-2	TRBJ2-7	CASSLGQGRRFDEQYF	TGTGCCAGCAGCCTGGGTCAGGGGCGGAGGTTTGACGAGCAGTACTTC
.	.	TRBV6-2/TRBV6-3	TRBJ2-4	CASSPSRPILAKNIQYF	TGTGCCAGCAGCCCCTCCCGTCCGATACTAGCCAAAAACATTCAGTACTTC
.	TRBD2	TRBV29-1	TRBJ2-7	CSVGGGQGPLYEQYF	TGCAGCGTCGGGGGGGGGCAGGGCCCCCTCTACGAGCAGTACTTC
once	.	TRBV2	TRBJ2-2	CASSEPYGELFF	TGTGCCAGCAGTGAACCCTACGGGGAGCTGTTTTTT
.	.	TRBV19	TRBJ2-3	CASSIDPLDYSTDTQYF	TGTGCCAGTAGTATAGATCCCCTCGATTATAGTACAGATACGCAGTATTTT